Shown below are 22 T cell receptor beta chains from a single sample sequenced in a study of T cells after yellow fever vaccination. A single record per CDR3 protein comes from TCRdb applying MiXCR to the 5' RACE reads. Of about 320,000 distinct CDR3 sequences in the sample, around 10% are singletons; the top ten hold around 3.2%. Sequencing was performed on CD4+ T cells sorted from PBMCs, taken 45 days after the yellow fever booster vaccination. The receptors were gathered from a man aged 18 to 30 who received the YFV17D yellow fever vaccine.

V and J are TRBV7-9 and TRBJ2-7; 8 bases line up with TRBD1. Germline CDR1 SEHNR, CDR2 FQNEAQ (reference sequence). This CDR3 comprises 14 residues. With V trimmed by 2 bases and J by 3 bases, 3 bases remained unmatched. CDR3 sequence reads: CASSLWGQDYEQYV. CDR3 sequence (DNA): TGTGCCAGCAGCTTATGGGGACAGGACTACGAGCAGTACGTC.

This clonotype was counted only a few times. The V call is TRBV19, the J call TRBJ1-5, with D maybe TRBD1 (6 bases). CDR1 LNHDA and CDR2 SQIVND come from the germline V gene (reference sequence). V was shortened by 5 bases and J by 1 base, with 15 bases between the two germline ends. This CDR3 comprises 16 residues. The CDR3 bases are TGTGCCAGTAGTGCCCACGGTGGGACAAGCAATCAGCCCCAGCATTTT. This gives the protein CASSAHGGTSNQPQHF.

This chain uses TRBV6-2 or TRBV6-3 with TRBJ2-2; D ambiguous. The CDR3 has 15 amino acids. The germline CDR1 and CDR2 sequences are MNHEY and SVGEGT. V was cut by 4 bases and J by 8 bases, with 17 bases left in between. The DNA of the CDR3 is TGTGCCAGCAGTTCGGACCTGGGCGGAAGAGGGGAGCTGTTTTTT. Translation: CASSSDLGGRGELFF.

The chain carries TRBV12-3 or TRBV12-4 and TRBJ2-2; D is ambiguous. The CDR3 is 12 residues long. V shed 7 bases and J shed 6 bases, with 9 bases lying between them. CDR3 loop: CASTTVPGELFF. CDR3 nucleotide sequence: TGTGCCAGCACAACAGTTCCCGGGGAGCTGTTTTTT.

V gene TRBV6-1 combines with J gene TRBJ2-1; a possible D gene is TRBD2 (6 bases). V shed 5 bases and J shed 7 bases, with 21 bases lying between them. The CDR3 consists of 16 residues. Germline CDR1 MNHNS, CDR2 SASEGT. The CDR3: CASSHRRASEGNEQFF. The CDR3 nucleotides read TGTGCCAGCAGTCATAGGAGGGCTAGCGAGGGTAATGAGCAGTTCTTC.

This chain links TRBV4-1 with TRBJ1-1, with D possibly being TRBD1 (5 bases). The CDR3 contains 15 residues. V lost 4 bases to trimming and J lost 1 base, with 13 bases between them. Germline assignment: CDR1 MGHRA and CDR2 YSYEKL. CDR3 DNA: TGCGCCAGCAGCCGAGGGTTGACAGCGAACACTGAAGCTTTCTTT. This translates into CASSRGLTANTEAFF.

The J gene is TRBJ2-1, the V gene TRBV3-1; D possibly corresponds to TRBD1 (6 bases). CDR1 is LGHDT and CDR2 is YNNKEL in the germline V gene (reference sequence). The V end was cut by 0 bases, the J end by 5 bases, with 14 bases between. The CDR3 runs to 16 residues. Here the CDR3 reads CASSQEHKTGNNEQFF. The CDR3 DNA reads as TGTGCCAGCAGCCAAGAGCATAAAACAGGGAACAATGAGCAGTTCTTC.

This clonotype was counted between two and nine times. The V and J genes are TRBV5-1 and TRBJ2-3, with 8 bases that match TRBD1. Germline loops: CDR1 SGHRS, CDR2 YFSETQ. The trim removed 0 bases at V and 6 bases at J, leaving 12 bases unmatched. The CDR3 is made up of 17 amino acids. The CDR3 DNA sequence: TGCGCCAGCAGCTTGGCCGACAGGGGCCTTTTATGGGATACGCAGTATTTT. Translation gives CASSLADRGLLWDTQYF.

This clonotype occurred a few times. The V call is TRBV15, the J call TRBJ2-3; the match to TRBD2 covers 7 bases. This CDR3 has 15 residues. Germline V gene data show CDR1 as LNHNV and CDR2 as YYDKDF (reference sequence). With V trimmed by 3 bases and J by 7 bases, 10 bases remained unmatched. DNA for the CDR3: TGTGCCACCAGCAGGGGGGGGATCGGCACGAATACGCAGTATTTT. It encodes CATSRGGIGTNTQYF.

This clonotype showed up just a few times. The J gene is TRBJ2-7, the V gene TRBV5-1; no clear D. This CDR3 has 12 residues. CDR1 SGHRS and CDR2 YFSETQ come from the germline V gene. The V and J ends lost 0 bases and 4 bases respectively, with 5 bases between them. The CDR3 loop reads CASSLGFYEQYF. CDR3 nucleotide sequence: TGCGCCAGCAGCTTGGGCTTTTACGAGCAGTACTTC.

The chain is built from TRBV6-5 and TRBJ1-2; 7 positions match TRBD1. CDR3 length equals 15 residues. Germline loops: CDR1 MNHEY, CDR2 SVGAGI. V trimming: 0 bases; J trimming: 7 bases; junction bases outside the gene matches: 8. The CDR3 nucleotides are TGTGCCAGCAGTTACTCACGAGACAGGGACACTGGCTACACCTTC. Amino acid sequence: CASSYSRDRDTGYTF.

This chain connects TRBV2 to TRBJ1-6; D possibly corresponds to TRBD1 (6 bases). There are 12 residues in the CDR3. V gave up 8 bases and J gave up 9 bases, with 11 bases separating them. Germline CDR1 SNHLY, CDR2 FYNNEI. CDR3 region: CASSGHRSPLHF. The CDR3 coding sequence is TGTGCCAGCTCGGGACATCGTTCACCCCTCCACTTT.

The chain employs TRBV12-3 or TRBV12-4 and TRBJ2-3; D uncertain. The V gene lost 4 bases and the J gene lost 6 bases, with 11 bases spanning the gap. The CDR3 covers 13 residues. The CDR3 nucleotides read TGTGCCAGCAGTTCACGTGGACCTGATACGCAGTATTTT. It is translated as CASSSRGPDTQYF.

The genes are TRBV6-2 or TRBV6-3 and TRBJ1-5; perhaps TRBD1 as D (6 bases). The germline V gene encodes CDR1 MNHEY and CDR2 SVGEGT. The CDR3 has 15 residues. Trimming took off 5 bases at V and 11 bases at J, with 22 bases between the two ends. CDR3 amino acids: CASSRDGGREWSQHF. CDR3 sequence (DNA): TGTGCCAGCAGTCGAGACGGGGGCCGAGAATGGTCCCAGCATTTT.

This clonotype has a handful of counts. Germline is not matched at one junction end, which may reflect a read error. The chain carries TRBV7-2 and TRBJ2-1, with 9 bases that match TRBD2. Germline V lookup: CDR1 SGHTA, CDR2 FQGNSA. CDR3 length: 15 amino acids. The CDR3: CASSPPRLAGPPLSF. CDR3 coding DNA: TGTGCCAGCAGCCCGCCCAGGCTAGCGGGGCCCCCGTTGTCCTTC.

The CDR3 nucleotides read TGTGCCAGCAGCTCATCTGACAGGGGAACTGTCCTCTCCTACGAGCAGTACTTC. It encodes CASSSSDRGTVLSYEQYF. The rearrangement uses TRBV7-2 and TRBJ2-7; 8 bases match TRBD1. Germline CDR1 SGHTA, CDR2 FQGNSA. The CDR3 spans 18 residues. V dropped 4 bases and J dropped 0; count of bases not matched to a gene: 14.

In its sample, this clonotype was seen many times. The chain couples TRBV6-2 or TRBV6-3 to TRBJ2-7, with TRBD1 identical over 8 bases. CDR3 length: 14 residues. Germline assignment: CDR1 MNHEY and CDR2 SVGEGT. V was clipped by 2 bases and J by 4 bases; unmatched bases: 4. This CDR3 is CASSYVNRGYEQYF. CDR3 DNA sequence: TGTGCCAGCAGTTACGTCAACAGGGGGTACGAGCAGTACTTC.

The CDR3 sequence is CSARGVGSFPEQYF. For the CDR3, the DNA is TGCAGTGCTAGGGGGGTTGGGAGTTTCCCCGAGCAGTACTTC. The chain is built from TRBV20-1 and TRBJ2-7; TRBD1 or TRBD2 may be the D gene (5 bases each). The CDR3 contains 14 residues. V shed 3 bases and J shed 6 bases, with 18 bases lying between them. Germline V gene lookup returns CDR1 DFQATT and CDR2 SNEGSKA (reference sequence).

This clonotype was seen more than once but under ten times. CDR3 in amino acids: CASTGPGQGWQPQHF. For the CDR3, the DNA is TGTGCCAGCACGGGTCCGGGACAGGGGTGGCAGCCCCAGCATTTT. The chain combines TRBV6-2 or TRBV6-3 with TRBJ1-5; 10 bases line up with TRBD1. This CDR3 has 15 residues. V was clipped by 7 bases and J by 7 bases; unmatched bases: 10. The germline V gene has CDR1 MNHEY and CDR2 SVGEGT.

This clonotype was picked up a small number of times. The chain employs TRBV4-1 and TRBJ1-4; D gene uncertain. The germline V gene encodes CDR1 MGHRA and CDR2 YSYEKL. The CDR3 sequence is 15 residues long. Trimming shortened V by 1 base and J by 4 bases, and 10 bases separated the two germline ends. CDR3 DNA sequence: TGCGCCAGCAGCCAAGGGCTTTCCCTTAATGAAAAACTGTTTTTT. Its translation: CASSQGLSLNEKLFF.

The chain carries TRBV5-6 and TRBJ2-1; D is perhaps TRBD1 (5 bases). Germline loops: CDR1 SGHDT, CDR2 YYEEEE. Between the trimmed V and J ends, which lost 2 bases and 12 bases, there was a span of 15 bases. The CDR3 spans 13 residues. CDR3 in amino acids: CASSLREGAVQFF. The CDR3 coding sequence is TGTGCCAGCAGCTTAAGGGAAGGGGCAGTGCAGTTCTTC.

This clonotype came up a few times. The chain combines TRBV6-2 or TRBV6-3 with TRBJ2-5, with D tentatively TRBD2 (5 bases). This CDR3 has 16 amino acids. V was pared by 5 bases and J by 0 bases, with 16 bases between. The germline V gene encodes CDR1 MNHEY and CDR2 SVGEGT. The CDR3: CASSQLSGKYQETQYF. CDR3 nucleotide sequence: TGTGCCAGCAGTCAACTTTCCGGGAAGTACCAAGAGACCCAGTACTTC.